The next 25 T cell receptor beta chains were all read from a single sample in a study of T cell repertoires in cytomegalovirus infection. A single record per CDR3 protein comes from TCRdb applying MiXCR to the reads. The sample holds about 260,000 distinct CDR3 sequences, approximately 14% seen once. What was sequenced was PBMCs. Source of these receptors: a human donor in good health (CMV status not recorded). Some clones in this sample may be carry-over from other donors' samples.

This clonotype appeared many times. The chain uses TRBV6-2 or TRBV6-3 and TRBJ2-7; 7 nucleotides line up with TRBD1. V shed 7 bases and J 3 bases; nucleotides not matched to a gene: 9. The germline V gene has CDR1 MNHEY and CDR2 SVGEGT. The CDR3 is 14 amino acids. CDR3 nucleotide sequence: TGTGCCAGCATCCCCCGGGACAGAAACTACGAGCAGTACTTC. This encodes CASIPRDRNYEQYF.

This clonotype has a count of ten or more. The chain links TRBV6-5 to TRBJ2-7; TRBD2 is a possible D gene (5 bases). CDR3 length: 12 amino acids. Germline CDR1 and CDR2: MNHEY and SVGAGI. V lost 6 bases and J 3 bases, leaving 9 bases between the germline ends. CDR3 nucleotide sequence: TGTGCCAGCAGGGCCGGGGACTACGAGCAGTACTTC. It yields the protein CASRAGDYEQYF.

In its sample, this clonotype was seen many times. The rearrangement joins TRBV20-1 to TRBJ2-7; TRBD2 matches at 7 bases. Germline V lookup: CDR1 DFQATT, CDR2 SNEGSKA (reference sequence). This CDR3 contains 13 residues. J lost 3 bases, V lost 0 bases, and 2 bases had no gene match. CDR3 protein: CSARDPGGYEQYF. CDR3 coding DNA: TGCAGTGCTAGAGACCCGGGAGGCTACGAGCAGTACTTC.

The V gene is TRBV13, the J gene TRBJ1-3; D not certain. Germline values: CDR1 PRHDT, CDR2 FYEKMQ (reference sequence). V lost 4 bases to trimming and J lost 0 bases, with 13 bases between them. This CDR3 has 16 amino acids. This chain's CDR3 is CASSSRGAISGNTIYF. For the CDR3, the DNA is TGTGCCAGCAGCTCCCGAGGCGCTATCTCTGGAAACACCATATATTTT.

This clonotype was picked up a small number of times. V gene TRBV28 combines with J gene TRBJ2-7, with D unresolved. The ends were cut back, 9 bases at V and 9 bases at J, with 12 bases in the middle. The length of the CDR3 is 10 residues. The germline V gene encodes CDR1 MDHEN and CDR2 SYDVKM. The CDR3 here is CASSAGRQYF. Here the CDR3 DNA reads TGTGCCAGTTCCGCCGGGCGGCAGTACTTC.

This chain connects TRBV14 to TRBJ1-5; D remains unclear. The CDR3 runs to 13 residues. Trimming removed 1 base at V and 7 bases at J, with 8 bases between. Germline loops: CDR1 SGHDN, CDR2 FVKESK. In DNA form, the CDR3 reads TGTGCCAGCAGCCAAGTACCTGGGCAGCCCCAGCATTTT. Protein sequence: CASSQVPGQPQHF. Drawing the rest from reference TRBV14 and TRBJ1-5, the complete variable domain is EAGVTQFPSHSVIEKGQTVTLRCDPISGHDNLYWYRRVMGKEIKFLLHFVKESKQDESGMPNNRFLAERTGGTYSTLKVQPAELEDSGVYFCASSQVPGQPQHFGDGTRLSIL.

J is TRBJ2-5 and V is TRBV12-3 or TRBV12-4, with 13 nucleotides matching TRBD2. This CDR3 comprises 19 residues. V was clipped by 3 bases and J by 5 bases; unmatched bases: 15. In DNA form, the CDR3 reads TGTGCCAGCAGTTTTGGGACAGCAAGGACTAGCGGGAGAGGGGAGACCCAGTACTTC. It encodes CASSFGTARTSGRGETQYF.

This clonotype has a handful of counts. The chain employs TRBV6-2 or TRBV6-3 and TRBJ2-1, with 8 positions matching TRBD2. With 7 bases clipped from V and 7 bases from J, the junction kept 9 bases outside the gene matches. Germline V gives CDR1 MNHEY, CDR2 SVGEGT. CDR3 length equals 14 residues. CDR3 loop: CASNRAGGGNEQFF. The CDR3 DNA is TGTGCCAGCAATCGGGCGGGAGGAGGAAATGAGCAGTTCTTC.

The chain couples TRBV12-3 or TRBV12-4 to TRBJ1-2; no reliable D call. CDR3 length: 16 residues. Trimming shortened V by 3 bases and J by 2 bases, and 16 bases separated the two germline ends. The CDR3, as DNA: TGTGCCAGCAGTTTTCTGGGTACTGTCGAGAACTATGGCTACACCTTC. This sequence encodes CASSFLGTVENYGYTF.

About this clonotype itself: Its ends do not fully match the called genes, so a read error is possible. Written as DNA, the CDR3 is TGTGCCAACAGTTACACAGCAACTAATGAAAAACTGTTTTTT. It is translated as CANSYTATNEKLFF. The chain has TRBV6-6 and TRBJ1-4; D remains ambiguous. The CDR3 sequence is 14 residues long. Germline CDR1 reads MNHNY; CDR2 reads SVGAGI (reference sequence).

This chain joins TRBV28 and TRBJ2-5, with 7 nucleotides matching TRBD1. The germline V gene encodes CDR1 MDHEN and CDR2 SYDVKM. J gave up 5 bases and V 6 bases, and 6 bases lay outside the gene matches. The CDR3 runs to 13 residues. Written as DNA, the CDR3 is TGTGCCAGCAGCATCACAGGGGTCGAGACCCAGTACTTC. Its protein product is CASSITGVETQYF.

This clonotype was seen repeatedly, ten times or more. The chain recombines TRBV7-2 with TRBJ1-5, with D unresolved. Trimming pared 6 bases from V and 8 bases from J, leaving 14 bases between. The CDR3 has 13 amino acids. Per germline, CDR1 SGHTA and CDR2 FQGNSA. The CDR3 protein is CASSPILGKPQHF. The CDR3 DNA sequence: TGTGCCAGCAGTCCAATTTTGGGAAAGCCCCAGCATTTT.

This clonotype was seen many times. This chain links TRBV7-2 with TRBJ1-1, with D possibly TRBD1 on 5 matching bases. CDR3 length: 14 residues. The V and J ends lost 1 base and 10 bases respectively, with 16 bases between them. The germline V gene has CDR1 SGHTA and CDR2 FQGNSA. CDR3 loop: CASSLDRGLISAFF. The CDR3 DNA is TGTGCCAGCAGCTTAGATAGGGGACTCATCTCAGCTTTCTTT.

This clonotype has a handful of counts. V and J are TRBV2 and TRBJ1-3; no reliable D call. Trimming took off 6 bases at V and 4 bases at J, with 7 bases between the two ends. The CDR3 is 12 amino acids. CDR1 and CDR2 (germline): SNHLY, FYNNEI. This chain's CDR3 is CASRTQGNTIYF. The DNA of the CDR3 is TGTGCCAGCAGGACACAGGGAAACACCATATATTTT. The full variable domain, with the rest looked up from reference TRBV2 and TRBJ1-3, is EPEVTQTPSHQVTQMGQEVILRCVPISNHLYFYWYRQILGQKVEFLVSFYNNEISEKSEIFDDQFSVERPDGSNFTLKIRSTKLEDSAMYFCASRTQGNTIYFGEGSWLTVV.

This clonotype was counted between two and nine times. The rearrangement joins TRBV7-9 to TRBJ2-7; D is possibly TRBD2 (6 bases). The CDR3 has 13 amino acids. Germline lookup yields CDR1 SEHNR and CDR2 FQNEAQ (reference sequence). Between the trimmed V and J ends, which lost 5 bases and 2 bases, there was a span of 10 bases. CDR3: CASSPEGPYEQYF. The CDR3 DNA is TGTGCCAGCAGCCCGGAGGGCCCCTACGAGCAGTACTTC.

This clonotype was seen repeatedly, ten times or more. V gene TRBV7-9 combines with J gene TRBJ2-7, with D possibly being TRBD2 (6 bases). V shed 3 bases and J shed 5 bases, with 17 bases lying between them. Looked up from germline, CDR1 is SEHNR and CDR2 is FQNEAQ (reference sequence). This CDR3 spans 15 amino acids. This CDR3 reads CASSFRDWGDHEQYF. CDR3 nucleotides: TGTGCCAGCAGCTTCCGGGACTGGGGGGACCACGAGCAGTACTTC.

This clonotype was seen at least ten times. This chain connects TRBV7-2 to TRBJ2-6, with D unclear. Per germline, CDR1 SGHTA and CDR2 FQGNSA. The CDR3 runs 13 residues. V lost 8 bases to trimming and J lost 0 bases, with 5 bases between them. In nucleotides, the CDR3 is TGTGCCAGCCGGTTCTCTGGGGCCAACGTCCTGACTTTC. Amino acids: CASRFSGANVLTF.

This clonotype was counted between two and nine times. The genes are TRBV2 and TRBJ1-1; tentative D call: TRBD1 (6 bases). The germline V and J ends were trimmed by 2 bases and 6 bases, with 10 bases remaining between them. Per germline, CDR1 SNHLY and CDR2 FYNNEI. The CDR3 is 13 amino acids. The CDR3 reads CASSETGLPEAFF. CDR3 nucleotide sequence: TGTGCCAGCAGTGAAACAGGGTTACCTGAAGCTTTCTTT.

This clonotype was picked up many times. The V call is TRBV10-3, the J call TRBJ2-3, with TRBD1 matching over 9 bases. Unmatched junction bases numbered 8, after V lost 6 bases and J lost 1 base. CDR1 and CDR2 from the germline V gene are ENHRY and SYGVKD. CDR3 length equals 16 residues. The CDR3 region is CAIREDRGFGTDTQYF. The CDR3 DNA sequence: TGTGCCATCAGGGAGGACAGGGGTTTTGGCACAGATACGCAGTATTTT.

Ten or more counts support this clonotype. The chain joins TRBV28 to TRBJ1-5; 8 nucleotides align to TRBD1. This CDR3 comprises 19 residues. Germline V gives CDR1 MDHEN, CDR2 SYDVKM. After removal of 2 bases from V and 6 bases from J, the junction contained 18 bases not matched to a gene. CDR3 DNA sequence: TGTGCCAGCAGTTTAGGGGGAGGGCAGGGACGCAGGGGGCGTCAGCCCCAGCATTTT. This codes for CASSLGGGQGRRGRQPQHF.

J is TRBJ2-5 and V is TRBV14; possibly TRBD1 for D (5 bases). The germline gives CDR1 SGHDN, CDR2 FVKESK. The CDR3 has 15 amino acids. Deletions cut 4 bases from V and 1 base from J, with 13 bases between. CDR3 residues: CASSPNDRFQETQYF. CDR3 DNA: TGTGCCAGCAGCCCCAACGACAGATTCCAAGAGACCCAGTACTTC.

This clonotype was seen repeatedly, ten times or more. The rearrangement uses TRBV19 and TRBJ2-3; 14 nucleotides align to TRBD2. This CDR3 is built from 17 residues. CDR1 and CDR2 (germline): LNHDA, SQIVND (reference sequence). V was pared by 6 bases and J by 3 bases, with 8 bases of the junction left unmatched. DNA for the CDR3: TGTGCCAGTAGACTCGCGGGGACTAGCGGGAGAACAGATACGCAGTATTTT. It encodes CASRLAGTSGRTDTQYF.

The rearrangement uses TRBV28 and TRBJ2-5; D is ambiguous. Germline V lookup: CDR1 MDHEN, CDR2 SYDVKM. This CDR3 has 13 residues. V gave up 2 bases and J gave up 5 bases, with 9 bases separating them. The CDR3 is CASSLALGETQYF. Here the CDR3 DNA reads TGTGCCAGCAGTTTAGCCCTCGGGGAGACCCAGTACTTC.

This clonotype showed up just once. The chain carries TRBV19 and TRBJ2-1; 9 bases map to TRBD1. Germline CDR1 reads LNHDA; CDR2 reads SQIVND (reference sequence). V was pared by 3 bases and J by 9 bases, with 9 bases of the junction left unmatched. This CDR3 is 15 amino acids long. CDR3 in amino acids: CASSIGTGTGFEQFF. Here the CDR3 DNA reads TGTGCCAGTAGTATCGGGACAGGGACCGGGTTTGAGCAGTTCTTC. Full variable domain (outside the CDR3, taken from reference TRBV19 and TRBJ2-1): DGGITQSPKYLFRKEGQNVTLSCEQNLNHDAMYWYRQDPGQGLRLIYYSQIVNDFQKGDIAEGYSVSREKKESFPLTVTSAQKNPTAFYLCASSIGTGTGFEQFFGPGTRLTVL.

V is TRBV20-1 and J is TRBJ2-3, with 8 bases lining up with TRBD2. Looked up from germline, CDR1 is DFQATT and CDR2 is SNEGSKA (reference sequence). V shed 4 bases and J 2 bases; nucleotides not matched to a gene: 8. This CDR3 has 15 amino acids. The CDR3 is CSAKTGGPHTDTQYF. The CDR3 region has the DNA TGCAGTGCTAAAACGGGGGGGCCGCACACAGATACGCAGTATTTT.